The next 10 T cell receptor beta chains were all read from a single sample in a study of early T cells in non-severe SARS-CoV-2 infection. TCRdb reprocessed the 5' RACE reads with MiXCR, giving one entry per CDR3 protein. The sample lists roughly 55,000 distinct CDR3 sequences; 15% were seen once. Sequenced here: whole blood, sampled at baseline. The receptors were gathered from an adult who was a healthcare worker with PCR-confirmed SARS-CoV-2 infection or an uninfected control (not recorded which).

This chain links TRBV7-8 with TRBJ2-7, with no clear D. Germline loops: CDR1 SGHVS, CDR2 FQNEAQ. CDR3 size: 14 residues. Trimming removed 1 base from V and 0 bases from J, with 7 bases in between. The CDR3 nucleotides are TGTGCCAGCAGCTTAGAAAGGAGCTCCTACGAGCAGTACTTC. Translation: CASSLERSSYEQYF.

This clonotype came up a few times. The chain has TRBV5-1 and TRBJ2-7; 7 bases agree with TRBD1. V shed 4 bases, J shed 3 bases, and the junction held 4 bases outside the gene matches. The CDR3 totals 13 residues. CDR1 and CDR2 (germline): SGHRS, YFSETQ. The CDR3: CASSLGQVYEQYF. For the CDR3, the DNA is TGCGCCAGCAGCCTCGGACAGGTCTACGAGCAGTACTTC.

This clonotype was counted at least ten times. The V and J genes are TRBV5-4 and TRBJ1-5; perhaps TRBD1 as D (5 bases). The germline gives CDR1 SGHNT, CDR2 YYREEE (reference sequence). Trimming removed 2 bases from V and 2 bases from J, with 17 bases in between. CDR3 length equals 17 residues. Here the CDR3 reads CASSFGGPATGNQPQHF. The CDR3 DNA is TGTGCCAGCAGCTTTGGGGGTCCCGCGACGGGCAATCAGCCCCAGCATTTT.

For the CDR3, the DNA is TGCAGTGCTAGAGATCCCCGGGGGGACAATGAGCAGTTCTTC. Its translation is CSARDPRGDNEQFF. The chain has TRBV20-1 and TRBJ2-1, with TRBD2 matching 7 bases. The J segment lost 5 bases and the V segment lost 0 bases, leaving 4 bases of the junction unmatched. The CDR3 contains 14 residues. Germline assignment: CDR1 DFQATT and CDR2 SNEGSKA (reference sequence).

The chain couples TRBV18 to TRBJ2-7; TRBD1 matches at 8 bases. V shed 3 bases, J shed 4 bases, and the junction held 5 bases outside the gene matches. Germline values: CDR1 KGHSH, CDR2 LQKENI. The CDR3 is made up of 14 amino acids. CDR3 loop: CASSPRTGMYEQYF. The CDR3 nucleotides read TGTGCCAGCTCACCCCGGACAGGGATGTACGAGCAGTACTTC.

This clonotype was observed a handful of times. The CDR3 is CASRATRRPEKLFF. The CDR3, as DNA: TGTGCCAGCAGAGCGACACGCCGCCCTGAAAAACTGTTTTTT. The chain employs TRBV12-3 or TRBV12-4 and TRBJ1-4; D gene ambiguous. The CDR3 is made up of 14 amino acids. V dropped 6 bases and J dropped 7 bases, with 15 bases sitting between them.

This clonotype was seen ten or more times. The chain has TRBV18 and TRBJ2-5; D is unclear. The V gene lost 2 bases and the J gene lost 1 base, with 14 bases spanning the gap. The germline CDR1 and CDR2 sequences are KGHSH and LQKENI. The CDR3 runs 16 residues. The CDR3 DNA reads TGTGCCAGCTCACCAATAATGGCAGAAACCCAAGAGACCCAGTACTTC. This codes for CASSPIMAETQETQYF.

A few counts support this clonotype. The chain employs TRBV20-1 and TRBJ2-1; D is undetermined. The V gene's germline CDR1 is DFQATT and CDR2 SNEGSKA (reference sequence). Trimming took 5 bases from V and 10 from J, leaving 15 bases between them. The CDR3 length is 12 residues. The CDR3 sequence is CSALDLGNEQFF. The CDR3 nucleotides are TGCAGTGCTCTTGACTTAGGCAACGAGCAGTTCTTC.

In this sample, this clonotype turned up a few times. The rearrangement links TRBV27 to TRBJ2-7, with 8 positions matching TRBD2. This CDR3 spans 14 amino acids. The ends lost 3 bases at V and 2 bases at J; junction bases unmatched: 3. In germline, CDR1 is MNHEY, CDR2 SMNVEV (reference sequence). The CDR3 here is CASSFTGGAYEQYF. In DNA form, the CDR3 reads TGTGCCAGCAGTTTCACGGGAGGGGCCTACGAGCAGTACTTC.

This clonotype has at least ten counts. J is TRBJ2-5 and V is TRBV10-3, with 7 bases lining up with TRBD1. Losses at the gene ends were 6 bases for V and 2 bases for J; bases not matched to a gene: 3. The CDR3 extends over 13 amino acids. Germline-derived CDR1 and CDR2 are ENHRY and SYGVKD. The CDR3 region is CAIRLTGQETQYF. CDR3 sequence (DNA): TGTGCCATCAGACTGACAGGGCAAGAGACCCAGTACTTC.